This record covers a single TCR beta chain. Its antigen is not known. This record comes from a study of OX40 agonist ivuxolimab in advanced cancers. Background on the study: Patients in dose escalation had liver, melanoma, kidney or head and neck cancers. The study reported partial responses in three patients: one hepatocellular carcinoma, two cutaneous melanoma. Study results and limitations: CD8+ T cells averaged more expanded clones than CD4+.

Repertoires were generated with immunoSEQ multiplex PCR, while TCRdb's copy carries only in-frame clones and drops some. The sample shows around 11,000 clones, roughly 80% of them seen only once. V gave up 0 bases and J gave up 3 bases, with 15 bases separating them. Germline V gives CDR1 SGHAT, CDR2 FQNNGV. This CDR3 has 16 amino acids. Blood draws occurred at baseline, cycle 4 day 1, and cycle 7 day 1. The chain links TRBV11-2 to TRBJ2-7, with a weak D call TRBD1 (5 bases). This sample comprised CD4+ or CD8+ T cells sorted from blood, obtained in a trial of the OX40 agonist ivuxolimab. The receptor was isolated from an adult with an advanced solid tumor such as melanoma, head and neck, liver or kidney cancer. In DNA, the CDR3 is TGTGCCAGCAGCTTAGATCAGGGTTCAGGTGTCTACGAGCAGTACTTC. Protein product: CASSLDQGSGVYEQYF.